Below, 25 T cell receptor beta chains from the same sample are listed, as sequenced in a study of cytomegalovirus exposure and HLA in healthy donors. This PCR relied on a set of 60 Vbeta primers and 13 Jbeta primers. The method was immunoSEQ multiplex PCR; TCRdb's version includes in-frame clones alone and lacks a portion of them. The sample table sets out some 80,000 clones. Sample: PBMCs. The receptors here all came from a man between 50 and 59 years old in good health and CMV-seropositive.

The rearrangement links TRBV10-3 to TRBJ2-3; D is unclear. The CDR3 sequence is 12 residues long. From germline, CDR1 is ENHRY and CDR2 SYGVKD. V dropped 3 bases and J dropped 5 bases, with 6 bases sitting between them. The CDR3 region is CAISDNGDTQYF. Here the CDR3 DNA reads TGTGCCATCAGTGATAACGGAGATACGCAGTATTTT.

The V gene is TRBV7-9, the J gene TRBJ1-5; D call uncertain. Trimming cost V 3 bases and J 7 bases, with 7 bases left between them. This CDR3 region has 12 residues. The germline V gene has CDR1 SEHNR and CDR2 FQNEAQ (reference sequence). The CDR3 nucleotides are TGTGCCAGCAGCTTTGAGTTGCAGCCCCAGCATTTT. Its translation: CASSFELQPQHF. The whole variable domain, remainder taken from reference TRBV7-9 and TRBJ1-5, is DTGVSQNPRHKITKRGQNVTFRCDPISEHNRLYWYRQTLGQGPEFLTYFQNEAQLEKSRLLSDRFSAERPKGSFSTLEIQRTEQGDSAMYLCASSFELQPQHFGDGTRLSIL.

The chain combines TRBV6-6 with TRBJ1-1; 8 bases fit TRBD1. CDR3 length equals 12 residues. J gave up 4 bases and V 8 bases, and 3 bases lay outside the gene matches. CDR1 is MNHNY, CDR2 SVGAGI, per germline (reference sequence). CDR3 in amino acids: CASVTGGTEAFF. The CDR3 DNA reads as TGTGCCAGCGTAACAGGGGGCACTGAAGCTTTCTTT.

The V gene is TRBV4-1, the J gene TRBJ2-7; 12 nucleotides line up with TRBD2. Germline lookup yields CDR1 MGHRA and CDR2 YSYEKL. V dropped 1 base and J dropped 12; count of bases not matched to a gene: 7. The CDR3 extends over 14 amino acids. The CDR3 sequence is CASSQVTSGGPRYF. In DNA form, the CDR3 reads TGCGCCAGCAGCCAAGTGACTAGCGGGGGCCCCCGGTACTTC.

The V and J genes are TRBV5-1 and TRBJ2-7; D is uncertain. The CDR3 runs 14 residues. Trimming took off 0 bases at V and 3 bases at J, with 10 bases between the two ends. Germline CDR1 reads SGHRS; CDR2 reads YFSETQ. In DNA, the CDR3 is TGCGCCAGCAGCTTGGATCGCGTTTTCTACGAGCAGTACTTC. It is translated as CASSLDRVFYEQYF.

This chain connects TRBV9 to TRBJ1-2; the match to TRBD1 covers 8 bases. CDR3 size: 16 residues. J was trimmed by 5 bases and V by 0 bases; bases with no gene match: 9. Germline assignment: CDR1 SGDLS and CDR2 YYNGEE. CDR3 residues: CASSVGPGGVYYGYTF. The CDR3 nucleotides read TGTGCCAGCAGCGTAGGGCCAGGGGGCGTGTATTATGGCTACACCTTC.

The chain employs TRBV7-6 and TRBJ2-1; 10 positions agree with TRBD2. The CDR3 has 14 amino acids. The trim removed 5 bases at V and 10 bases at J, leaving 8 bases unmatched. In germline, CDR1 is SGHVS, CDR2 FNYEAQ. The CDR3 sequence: CASSTTAGGQEQFF. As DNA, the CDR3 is TGTGCCAGCAGCACCACAGCGGGAGGGCAAGAGCAGTTCTTC.

CDR3 protein: CASSQTRQGARGYTF. In DNA form, the CDR3 reads TGCGCCAGCAGCCAGACGAGACAGGGGGCGCGTGGCTACACCTTC. The chain is built from TRBV4-1 and TRBJ1-2; 10 bases line up with TRBD1. The CDR3 is 15 residues long. Losses at the gene ends were 3 bases for V and 7 bases for J; bases not matched to a gene: 8. The V gene's germline CDR1 is MGHRA and CDR2 YSYEKL.

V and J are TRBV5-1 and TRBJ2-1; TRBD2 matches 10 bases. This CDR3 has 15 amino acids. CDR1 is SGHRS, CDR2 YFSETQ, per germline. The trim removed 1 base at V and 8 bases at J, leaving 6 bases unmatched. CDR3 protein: CASSLSGRATDEQFF. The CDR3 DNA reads TGCGCCAGCAGCTTGAGCGGGAGGGCCACGGATGAGCAGTTCTTC.

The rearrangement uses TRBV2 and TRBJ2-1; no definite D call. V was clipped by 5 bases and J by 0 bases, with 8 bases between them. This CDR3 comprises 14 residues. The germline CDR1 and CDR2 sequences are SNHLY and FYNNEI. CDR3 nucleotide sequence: TGTGCCAGCAGTTTTAGTAGCTCCTACAATGAGCAGTTCTTC. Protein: CASSFSSSYNEQFF.

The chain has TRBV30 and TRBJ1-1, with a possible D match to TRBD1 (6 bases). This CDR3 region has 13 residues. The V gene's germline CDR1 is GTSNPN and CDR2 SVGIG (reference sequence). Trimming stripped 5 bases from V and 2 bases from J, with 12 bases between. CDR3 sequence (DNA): TGTGCCTGGGGATGGACAGCCAACACTGAAGCTTTCTTT. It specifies CAWGWTANTEAFF.

CDR3 amino acids: CASNRVASTDTQYF. For the CDR3, the DNA is TGTGCCAGCAACCGGGTGGCTAGCACAGATACGCAGTATTTT. V is TRBV9 and J is TRBJ2-3, with unresolved D. V lost 6 bases, J lost 0 bases, and 11 bases lay in between. This CDR3 has 14 residues. Per the germline V gene, CDR1 is SGDLS and CDR2 is YYNGEE.

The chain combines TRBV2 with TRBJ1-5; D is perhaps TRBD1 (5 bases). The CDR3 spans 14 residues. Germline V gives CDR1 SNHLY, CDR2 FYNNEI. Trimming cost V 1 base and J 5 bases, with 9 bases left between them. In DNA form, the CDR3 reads TGTGCCAGCAGTGAAGGTAGGGGCGATCAGCCCCAGCATTTT. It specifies CASSEGRGDQPQHF.

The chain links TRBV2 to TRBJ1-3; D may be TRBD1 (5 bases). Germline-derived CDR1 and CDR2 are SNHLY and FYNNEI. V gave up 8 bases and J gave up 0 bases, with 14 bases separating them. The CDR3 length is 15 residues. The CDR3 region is CASGGTVVSGNTIYF. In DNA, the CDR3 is TGTGCCAGCGGGGGGACTGTCGTCTCTGGAAACACCATATATTTT.

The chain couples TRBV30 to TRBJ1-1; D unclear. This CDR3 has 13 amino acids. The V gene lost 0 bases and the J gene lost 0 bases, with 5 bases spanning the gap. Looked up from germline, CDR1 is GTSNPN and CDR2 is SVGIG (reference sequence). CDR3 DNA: TGTGCCTGGAGTGTACTGCTGAACACTGAAGCTTTCTTT. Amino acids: CAWSVLLNTEAFF.

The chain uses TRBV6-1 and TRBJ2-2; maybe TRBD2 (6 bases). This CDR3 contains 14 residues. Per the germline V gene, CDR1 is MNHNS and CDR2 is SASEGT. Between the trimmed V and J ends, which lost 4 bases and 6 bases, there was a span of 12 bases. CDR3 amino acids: CASSGQGGPGELFF. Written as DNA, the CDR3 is TGTGCCAGCAGTGGGCAGGGAGGACCCGGGGAGCTGTTTTTT.

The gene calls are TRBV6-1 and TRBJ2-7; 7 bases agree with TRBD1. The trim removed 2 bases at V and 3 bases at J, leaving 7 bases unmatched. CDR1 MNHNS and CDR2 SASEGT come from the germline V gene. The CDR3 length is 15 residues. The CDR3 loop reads CASSEIKAGGYEQYV. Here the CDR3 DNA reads TGTGCCAGCAGTGAAATCAAGGCAGGGGGCTACGAGCAGTACGTC.

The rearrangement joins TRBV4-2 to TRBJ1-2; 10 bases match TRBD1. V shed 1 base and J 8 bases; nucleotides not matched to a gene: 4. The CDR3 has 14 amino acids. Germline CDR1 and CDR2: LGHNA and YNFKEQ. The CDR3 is CASSQGQGALGYTF. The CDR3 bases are TGTGCCAGCAGCCAAGGACAGGGGGCATTGGGCTACACCTTC.

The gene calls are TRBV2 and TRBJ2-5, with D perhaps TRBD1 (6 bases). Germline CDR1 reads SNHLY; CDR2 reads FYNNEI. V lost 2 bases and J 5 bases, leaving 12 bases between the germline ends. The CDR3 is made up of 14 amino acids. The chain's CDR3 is CASSELGGWETQYF. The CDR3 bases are TGTGCCAGCAGTGAACTTGGGGGCTGGGAGACCCAGTACTTC. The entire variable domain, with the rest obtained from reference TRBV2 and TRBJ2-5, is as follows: EPEVTQTPSHQVTQMGQEVILRCVPISNHLYFYWYRQILGQKVEFLVSFYNNEISEKSEIFDDQFSVERPDGSNFTLKIRSTKLEDSAMYFCASSELGGWETQYFGPGTRLLVL.

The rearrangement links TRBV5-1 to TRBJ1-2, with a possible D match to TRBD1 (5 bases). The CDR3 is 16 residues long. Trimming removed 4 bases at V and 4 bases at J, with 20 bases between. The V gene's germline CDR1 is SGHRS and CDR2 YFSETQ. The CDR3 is CASSLAGPGDSYGYTF. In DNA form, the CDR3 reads TGCGCCAGCAGCCTAGCGGGACCGGGGGATAGCTATGGCTACACCTTC.

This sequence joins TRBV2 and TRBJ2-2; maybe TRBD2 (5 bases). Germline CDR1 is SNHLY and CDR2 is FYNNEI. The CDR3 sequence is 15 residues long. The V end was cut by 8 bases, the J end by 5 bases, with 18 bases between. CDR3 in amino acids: CASLLDSLGTGELFF. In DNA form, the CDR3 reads TGTGCCAGCCTCCTGGACTCCCTAGGAACCGGGGAGCTGTTTTTT.

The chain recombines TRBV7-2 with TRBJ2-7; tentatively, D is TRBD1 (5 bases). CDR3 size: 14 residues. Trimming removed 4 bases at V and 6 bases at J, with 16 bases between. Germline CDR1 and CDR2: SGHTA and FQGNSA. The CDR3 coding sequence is TGTGCCAGCAGCTCCTTATGGGGCTCGGGCGAGCAGTACTTC. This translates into CASSSLWGSGEQYF.

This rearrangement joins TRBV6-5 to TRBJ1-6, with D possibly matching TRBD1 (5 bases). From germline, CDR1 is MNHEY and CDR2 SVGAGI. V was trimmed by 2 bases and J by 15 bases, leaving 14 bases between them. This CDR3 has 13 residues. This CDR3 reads CASSYRGGGRLHF. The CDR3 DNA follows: TGTGCCAGCAGTTACAGGGGAGGAGGCCGCCTCCACTTT.

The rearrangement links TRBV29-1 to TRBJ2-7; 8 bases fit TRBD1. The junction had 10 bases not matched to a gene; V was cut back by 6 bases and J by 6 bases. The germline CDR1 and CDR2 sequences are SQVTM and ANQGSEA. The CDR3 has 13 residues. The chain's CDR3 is CSVAGQGLGEQYF. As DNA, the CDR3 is TGCAGCGTGGCCGGACAGGGTCTGGGCGAGCAGTACTTC.

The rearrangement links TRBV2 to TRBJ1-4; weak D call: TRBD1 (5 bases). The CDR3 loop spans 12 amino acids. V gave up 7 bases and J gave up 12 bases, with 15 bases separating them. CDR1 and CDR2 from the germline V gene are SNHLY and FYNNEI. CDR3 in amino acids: CASKGLDRELFF. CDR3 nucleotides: TGTGCCAGCAAGGGGCTCGATAGGGAACTGTTTTTT. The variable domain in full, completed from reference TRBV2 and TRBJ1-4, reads EPEVTQTPSHQVTQMGQEVILRCVPISNHLYFYWYRQILGQKVEFLVSFYNNEISEKSEIFDDQFSVERPDGSNFTLKIRSTKLEDSAMYFCASKGLDRELFFGSGTQLSVL.